These 16 T cell receptor beta chains came from one sample sequenced in a study of T cell repertoires in cytomegalovirus infection. MiXCR, applied by TCRdb to the reads, yields one record per CDR3 protein. The sample carries 200,000 to 300,000 distinct CDR3 sequences, roughly 6.5% recorded once. The sample consisted of PBMCs. The receptor set was obtained from a human donor in good health (CMV status not recorded). Some clones in this sample may be carry-over from other donors' samples.

V gene TRBV6-5 combines with J gene TRBJ2-7, with D perhaps TRBD2 (6 bases). The CDR3 runs 16 residues. Germline assignment: CDR1 MNHEY and CDR2 SVGAGI. V was shortened by 2 bases and J by 3 bases, with 17 bases between the two germline ends. The CDR3 nucleotides read TGTGCCAGCAGTTACGCCCGGGACTCCCAAGGCTACGAGCAGTACTTC. Its protein product is CASSYARDSQGYEQYF.

This clonotype has ten or more counts. The chain combines TRBV12-3 or TRBV12-4 with TRBJ2-3; 9 bases map to TRBD2. After removal of 2 bases from V and 5 bases from J, the junction contained 5 bases not matched to a gene. The CDR3 consists of 15 residues. CDR3 nucleotides: TGTGCCAGCAGTTTACGGCGGGGGGGCAGAGATACGCAGTATTTT. Translated: CASSLRRGGRDTQYF.

This clonotype was found many times. V is TRBV7-2 and J is TRBJ1-5; D gene ambiguous. The ends were cut back, 2 bases at V and 0 bases at J, with 5 bases in the middle. The CDR3 consists of 14 residues. The germline CDR1 and CDR2 sequences are SGHTA and FQGNSA. CDR3 bases: TGTGCCAGCAGCTTACAGTCTAGCAATCAGCCCCAGCATTTT. Residues: CASSLQSSNQPQHF. Together with reference TRBV7-2 and TRBJ1-5, the CDR3 gives the full variable domain: GAGVSQSPSNKVTEKGKDVELRCDPISGHTALYWYRQSLGQGLEFLIYFQGNSAPDKSGLPSDRFSAERTGGSVSTLTIQRTQQEDSAVYLCASSLQSSNQPQHFGDGTRLSIL.

This clonotype was recorded at least ten times. CDR3 region: CASSPPGGSEGYTF. In DNA, the CDR3 is TGTGCCAGCAGCCCCCCCGGAGGGAGTGAGGGCTACACCTTC. The chain combines TRBV11-2 with TRBJ1-2; D is unclear. The V end was cut by 5 bases, the J end by 8 bases, with 18 bases between. CDR3 length: 14 amino acids. Germline V gives CDR1 SGHAT, CDR2 FQNNGV.

This clonotype was seen at least ten times. The chain joins TRBV5-1 to TRBJ2-7; the match to TRBD1 covers 9 bases. The V segment lost 0 bases and the J segment 3 bases; nucleotides outside the gene matches: 4. This CDR3 is built from 15 residues. The germline V gene encodes CDR1 SGHRS and CDR2 YFSETQ. The CDR3 loop is CASSLGTGEVYEQYF. CDR3 DNA sequence: TGCGCCAGCAGCTTGGGGACAGGGGAGGTCTACGAGCAGTACTTC.

The CDR3 region is CASSRTGTSSYEQYF. The CDR3 coding sequence is TGTGCCAGCAGTAGGACAGGGACCTCCTCCTACGAGCAGTACTTC. The rearrangement uses TRBV6-6 and TRBJ2-7, with TRBD1 matching 8 bases. With V trimmed by 5 bases and J by 0 bases, 6 bases remained unmatched. The CDR3 contains 15 residues. CDR1 and CDR2 (germline): MNHNY, SVGAGI (reference sequence).

The sample holds many counts of this clonotype. The genes are TRBV12-3 or TRBV12-4 and TRBJ2-3; D ambiguous. The CDR3 runs 14 residues. V lost 5 bases and J lost 2, with 11 bases in between. As DNA, the CDR3 is TGTGCCAGCAGTCCCGGACGTAACACAGATACGCAGTATTTT. It is translated as CASSPGRNTDTQYF.

This clonotype showed up many times. The chain is built from TRBV20-1 and TRBJ2-4, with D hard to call. This CDR3 comprises 12 residues. Trimming removed 3 bases from V and 5 bases from J, with 8 bases in between. Germline V gene data show CDR1 as DFQATT and CDR2 as SNEGSKA (reference sequence). The CDR3 DNA reads TGCAGTGCTAGTAGGCAGGAAAACATTCAGTACTTC. This codes for CSASRQENIQYF.

This clonotype was counted ten times or more. The CDR3 DNA follows: TGTGCCAGCAGCTGGGGAAGGGGCAACACTGAAGCTTTCTTT. It codes for CASSWGRGNTEAFF. The chain has TRBV5-5 and TRBJ1-1, with D possibly being TRBD1 (5 bases). With 3 bases removed from V and 2 bases from J, the gap between germline ends came to 11 bases. CDR1 is SGHKS, CDR2 YYEKEE, per germline (reference sequence). This CDR3 has 14 residues.

This clonotype appeared many times. This chain joins TRBV23-1 and TRBJ1-1; D gene unclear. TRBV23-1 is an open reading frame, and its role is uncertain. Between the trimmed V and J ends, which lost 3 bases and 3 bases, there was a span of 17 bases. The CDR3 has 16 residues. The CDR3 sequence is CASSHPITSRHTEAFF. In DNA, the CDR3 is TGCGCCAGCAGTCACCCTATTACGAGCAGGCACACTGAAGCTTTCTTT.

The chain uses TRBV30 and TRBJ2-3; 7 positions match TRBD2. Looked up from germline, CDR1 is GTSNPN and CDR2 is SVGIG (reference sequence). The CDR3 totals 19 residues. Trimming at V came to 1 base and at J to 0 bases, leaving 16 bases not matched to a gene. The CDR3 DNA reads as TGTGCCTGGAGTGGGATTCTTGCGGGGGTGACTACGAGCACAGATACGCAGTATTTT. Protein sequence: CAWSGILAGVTTSTDTQYF.

This clonotype was found many times. The chain carries TRBV24-1 and TRBJ2-1; 15 bases agree with TRBD2. The length of the CDR3 is 16 residues. Germline V CDR1 and CDR2: KGHDR, SFDVKD. J gave up 13 bases and V 2 bases, and 8 bases lay outside the gene matches. The CDR3 region has the DNA TGTGCCACCAGTGATTGGACTAGCGGGGGGGCCATCCGTCAGTTCTTC. Amino acid sequence: CATSDWTSGGAIRQFF.

This clonotype has ten or more counts. This sequence joins TRBV20-1 and TRBJ2-5, with 9 bases matching TRBD2. The CDR3 runs 16 residues. V was clipped by 3 bases and J by 5 bases; unmatched bases: 13. Germline assignment: CDR1 DFQATT and CDR2 SNEGSKA (reference sequence). The CDR3 region has the DNA TGCAGTGCTAGTCACCCCGGGCGGGGGGGCCAGGAGACCCAGTACTTC. Protein sequence: CSASHPGRGGQETQYF.

There are many counts of this clonotype. This rearrangement joins TRBV28 to TRBJ1-1; perhaps TRBD1 as D (5 bases). The germline V and J ends were trimmed by 3 bases and 11 bases, with 16 bases remaining between them. Per germline, CDR1 MDHEN and CDR2 SYDVKM. CDR3 length: 13 amino acids. The DNA of the CDR3 is TGTGCCAGCAGTTTGTCAGGGCCCAAAGCGGCTTTCTTT. It translates to CASSLSGPKAAFF.

This clonotype was found many times. The chain uses TRBV7-2 and TRBJ2-7; D ambiguous. This CDR3 spans 15 amino acids. V was trimmed by 2 bases and J by 0 bases, leaving 11 bases between them. Per germline, CDR1 SGHTA and CDR2 FQGNSA. CDR3 in amino acids: CASSLSSGSSYEQYF. CDR3 coding DNA: TGTGCCAGCAGCTTATCGTCTGGCAGCTCCTACGAGCAGTACTTC.

This chain links TRBV4-2 with TRBJ1-5, with D possibly TRBD1 on 5 matching bases. Germline CDR1 and CDR2: LGHNA and YNFKEQ. The CDR3 is made up of 14 amino acids. The ends were cut back, 1 base at V and 6 bases at J, with 10 bases in the middle. The CDR3 DNA reads as TGTGCCAGCAGCCAAGTGGGGGGGGGTCAGCCCCAGCATTTT. Translated: CASSQVGGGQPQHF.